This T cell receptor (beta chain) appears in the sequencing data of a study of T cell responses to AZD1222 COVID-19 vaccine. Findings of the study overall: The study reported that nearly half of spike-specific TCRs target unmutated variant regions.

Germline values: CDR1 SGHRS, CDR2 YFSETQ. V gave up 4 bases and J gave up 7 bases, with 11 bases separating them. This CDR3 spans 13 amino acids. Sequencing was performed with immunoSEQ multiplex PCR; in TCRdb, only in-frame clones are kept and a portion is missing. The sample consists of 75,000 to 100,000 clones, 70% to 90% of them appearing once. Details on this clone: Its specificity is unknown.

The clonotype originates from an adult in good health. This chain joins TRBV5-1 and TRBJ2-2, with D unresolved. The sequencing here drew on peripheral blood, taken on day 0 of AZD1222 vaccination. The CDR3 here is CASSVWFDGELFF. In DNA, the CDR3 is TGCGCCAGCAGCGTCTGGTTTGACGGGGAGCTGTTTTTT.